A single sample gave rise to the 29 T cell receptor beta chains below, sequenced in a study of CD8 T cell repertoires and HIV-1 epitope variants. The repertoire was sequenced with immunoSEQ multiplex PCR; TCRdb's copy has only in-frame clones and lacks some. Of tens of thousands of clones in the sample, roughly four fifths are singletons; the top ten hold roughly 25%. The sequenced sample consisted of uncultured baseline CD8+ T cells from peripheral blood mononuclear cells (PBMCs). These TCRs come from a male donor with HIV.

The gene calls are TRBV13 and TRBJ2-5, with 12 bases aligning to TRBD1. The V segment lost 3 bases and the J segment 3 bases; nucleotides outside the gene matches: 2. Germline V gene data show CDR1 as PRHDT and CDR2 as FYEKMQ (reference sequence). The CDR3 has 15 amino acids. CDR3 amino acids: CASSLGTGGKETQYF. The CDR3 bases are TGTGCCAGCAGCTTGGGGACAGGGGGCAAAGAGACCCAGTACTTC.

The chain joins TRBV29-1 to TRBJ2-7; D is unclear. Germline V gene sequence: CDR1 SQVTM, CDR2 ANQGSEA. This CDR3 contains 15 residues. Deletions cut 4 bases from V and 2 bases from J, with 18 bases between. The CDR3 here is CSVARRTEWTYEQYF. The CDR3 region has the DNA TGCAGCGTTGCCCGAAGGACGGAATGGACCTACGAGCAGTACTTC.

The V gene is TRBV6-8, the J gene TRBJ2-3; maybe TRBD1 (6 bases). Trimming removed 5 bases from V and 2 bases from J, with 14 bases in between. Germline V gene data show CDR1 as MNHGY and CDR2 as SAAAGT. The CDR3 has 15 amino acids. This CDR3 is CASSGPGHPTDTQYF. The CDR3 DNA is TGTGCCAGCAGTGGGCCGGGACACCCCACAGATACGCAGTATTTT.

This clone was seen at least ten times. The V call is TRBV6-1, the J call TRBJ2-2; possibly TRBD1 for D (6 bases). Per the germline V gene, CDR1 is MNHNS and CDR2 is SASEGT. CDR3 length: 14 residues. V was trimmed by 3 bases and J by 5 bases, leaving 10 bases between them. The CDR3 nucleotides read TGTGCCAGCAGTGACAAGGGGGAGACCGGGGAGCTGTTTTTT. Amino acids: CASSDKGETGELFF.

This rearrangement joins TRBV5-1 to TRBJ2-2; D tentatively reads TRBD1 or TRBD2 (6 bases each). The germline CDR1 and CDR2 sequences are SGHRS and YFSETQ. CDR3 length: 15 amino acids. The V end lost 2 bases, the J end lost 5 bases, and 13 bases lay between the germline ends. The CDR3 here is CASSFGRGGTGELFF. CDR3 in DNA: TGCGCCAGCAGCTTTGGCAGGGGAGGAACCGGGGAGCTGTTTTTT.

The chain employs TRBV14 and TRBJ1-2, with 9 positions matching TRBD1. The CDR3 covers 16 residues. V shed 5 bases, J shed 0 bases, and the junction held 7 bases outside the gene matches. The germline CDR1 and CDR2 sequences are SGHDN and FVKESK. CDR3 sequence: CASSADRGRTNYGYTF. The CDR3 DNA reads TGTGCCAGCAGCGCGGACAGGGGCCGCACTAACTATGGCTACACCTTC.

The CDR3 region is CASSLAETLQNNEQFF. In DNA, the CDR3 is TGCGCCAGCAGCTTGGCCGAAACCTTGCAGAACAATGAGCAGTTCTTC. The chain has TRBV5-1 and TRBJ2-1; D is uncertain. Germline V lookup: CDR1 SGHRS, CDR2 YFSETQ. Deletions cut 0 bases from V and 5 bases from J, with 15 bases between. The CDR3 loop spans 16 amino acids.

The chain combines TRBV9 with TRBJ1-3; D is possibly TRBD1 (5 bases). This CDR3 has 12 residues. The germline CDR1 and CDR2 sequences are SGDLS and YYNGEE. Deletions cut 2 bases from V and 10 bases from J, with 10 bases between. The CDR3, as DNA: TGTGCCAGCAGCGTCCCCGGGGGGACCATATATTTT. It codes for CASSVPGGTIYF.

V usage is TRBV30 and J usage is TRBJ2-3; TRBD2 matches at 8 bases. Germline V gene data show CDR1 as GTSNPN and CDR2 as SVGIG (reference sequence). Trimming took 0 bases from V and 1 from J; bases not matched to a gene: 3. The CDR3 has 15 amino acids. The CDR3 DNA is TGTGCCTGGAGTGTACCGACTAGCGGCACAGATACGCAGTATTTT. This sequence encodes CAWSVPTSGTDTQYF.

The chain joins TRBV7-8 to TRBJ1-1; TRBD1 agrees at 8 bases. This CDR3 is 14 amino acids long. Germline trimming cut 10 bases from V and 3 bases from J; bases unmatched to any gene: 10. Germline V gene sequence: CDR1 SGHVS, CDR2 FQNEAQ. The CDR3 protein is CATQGGRAHTEAFF. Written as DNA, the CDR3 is TGTGCCACACAGGGGGGCAGGGCTCACACTGAAGCTTTCTTT.

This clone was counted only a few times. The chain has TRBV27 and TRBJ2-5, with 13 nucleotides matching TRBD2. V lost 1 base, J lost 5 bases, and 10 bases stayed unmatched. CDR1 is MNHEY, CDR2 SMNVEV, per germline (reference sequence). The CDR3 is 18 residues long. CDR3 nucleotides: TGTGCCAGCAGTTTATGGTGGACTAGCGGGAGAGGAGGCGAGACCCAGTACTTC. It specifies CASSLWWTSGRGGETQYF.

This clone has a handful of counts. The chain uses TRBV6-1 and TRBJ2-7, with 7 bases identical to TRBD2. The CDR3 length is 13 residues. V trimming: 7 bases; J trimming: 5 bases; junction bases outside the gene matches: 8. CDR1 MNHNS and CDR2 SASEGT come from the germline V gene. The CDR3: CASTSGLVHEQYF. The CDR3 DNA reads TGTGCCAGCACGTCAGGACTAGTCCACGAGCAGTACTTC.

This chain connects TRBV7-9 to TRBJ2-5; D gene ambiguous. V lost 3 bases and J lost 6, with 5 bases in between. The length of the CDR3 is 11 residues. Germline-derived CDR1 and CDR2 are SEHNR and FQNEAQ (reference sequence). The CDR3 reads CASSFEQTQYF. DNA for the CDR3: TGTGCCAGCAGCTTCGAACAGACCCAGTACTTC.

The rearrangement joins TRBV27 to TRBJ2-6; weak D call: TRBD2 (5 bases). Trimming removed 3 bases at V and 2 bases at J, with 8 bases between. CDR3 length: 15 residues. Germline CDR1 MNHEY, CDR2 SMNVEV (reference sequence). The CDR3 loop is CASSLGATGANVLTF. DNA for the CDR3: TGTGCCAGCAGTTTGGGAGCGACTGGGGCCAACGTCCTGACTTTC.

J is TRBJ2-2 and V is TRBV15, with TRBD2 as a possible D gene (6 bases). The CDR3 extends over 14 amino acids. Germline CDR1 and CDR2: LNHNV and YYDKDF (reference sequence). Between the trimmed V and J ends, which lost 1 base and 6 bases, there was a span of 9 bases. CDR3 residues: CATSRVRGAGELFF. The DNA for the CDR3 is TGTGCCACCAGCAGAGTGCGGGGAGCCGGGGAGCTGTTTTTT.

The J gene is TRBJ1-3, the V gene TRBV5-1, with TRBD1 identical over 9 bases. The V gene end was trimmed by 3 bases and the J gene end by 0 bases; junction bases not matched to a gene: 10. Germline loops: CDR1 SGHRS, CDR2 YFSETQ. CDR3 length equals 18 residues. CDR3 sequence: CASSWTGVDKSSGNTIYF. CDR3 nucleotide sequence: TGCGCCAGCAGCTGGACAGGGGTGGATAAGAGCTCTGGAAACACCATATATTTT. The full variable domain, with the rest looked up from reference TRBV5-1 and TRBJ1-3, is KAGVTQTPRYLIKTRGQQVTLSCSPISGHRSVSWYQQTPGQGLQFLFEYFSETQRNKGNFPGRFSGRQFSNSRSEMNVSTLELGDSALYLCASSWTGVDKSSGNTIYFGEGSWLTVV.

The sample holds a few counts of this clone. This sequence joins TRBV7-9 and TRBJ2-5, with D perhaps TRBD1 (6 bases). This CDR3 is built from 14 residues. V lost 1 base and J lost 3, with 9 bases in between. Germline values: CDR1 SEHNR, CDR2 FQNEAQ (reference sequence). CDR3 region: CASSLDGGEETQYF. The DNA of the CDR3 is TGTGCCAGCAGCTTAGATGGGGGCGAAGAGACCCAGTACTTC.

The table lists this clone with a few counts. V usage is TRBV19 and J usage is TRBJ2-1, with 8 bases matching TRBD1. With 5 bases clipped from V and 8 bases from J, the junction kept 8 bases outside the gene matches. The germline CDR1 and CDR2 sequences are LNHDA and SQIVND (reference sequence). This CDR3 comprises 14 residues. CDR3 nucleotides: TGTGCCAGTAGTGCGCCAGGGGGCGGGGATGAGCAGTTCTTC. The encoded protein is CASSAPGGGDEQFF. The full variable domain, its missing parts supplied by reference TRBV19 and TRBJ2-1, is DGGITQSPKYLFRKEGQNVTLSCEQNLNHDAMYWYRQDPGQGLRLIYYSQIVNDFQKGDIAEGYSVSREKKESFPLTVTSAQKNPTAFYLCASSAPGGGDEQFFGPGTRLTVL.

CDR3 amino acids: CASTQGGTPQETQYF. The CDR3 nucleotides read TGTGCCAGCACCCAGGGAGGGACCCCCCAAGAGACCCAGTACTTC. The V gene is TRBV28, the J gene TRBJ2-5; 7 bases match TRBD2. Germline CDR1 is MDHEN and CDR2 is SYDVKM. The trim removed 7 bases at V and 1 base at J, leaving 9 bases unmatched. The CDR3 extends over 15 amino acids. The full variable domain, with the rest looked up from reference TRBV28 and TRBJ2-5, is DVKVTQSSRYLVKRTGEKVFLECVQDMDHENMFWYRQDPGLGLRLIYFSYDVKMKEKGDIPEGYSVSREKKERFSLILESASTNQTSMYLCASTQGGTPQETQYFGPGTRLLVL.

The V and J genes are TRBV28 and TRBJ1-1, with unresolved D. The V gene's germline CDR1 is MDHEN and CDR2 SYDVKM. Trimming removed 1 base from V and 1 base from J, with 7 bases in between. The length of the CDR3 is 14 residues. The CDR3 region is CASSLSEGNTEAFF. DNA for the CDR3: TGTGCCAGCAGTTTATCAGAGGGGAACACTGAAGCTTTCTTT.

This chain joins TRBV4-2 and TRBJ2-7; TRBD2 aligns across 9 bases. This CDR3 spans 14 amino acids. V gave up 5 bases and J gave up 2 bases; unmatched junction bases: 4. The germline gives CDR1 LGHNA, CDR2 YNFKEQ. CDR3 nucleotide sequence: TGTGCCAGCAGCGTACCTAGCGGGGCCTACGAGCAGTACTTC. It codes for CASSVPSGAYEQYF.

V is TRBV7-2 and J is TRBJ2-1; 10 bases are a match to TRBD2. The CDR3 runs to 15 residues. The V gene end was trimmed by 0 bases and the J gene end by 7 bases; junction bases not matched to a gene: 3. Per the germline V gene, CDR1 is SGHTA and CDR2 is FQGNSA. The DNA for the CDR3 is TGTGCCAGCAGCTTAGCTAGCGGGAGGTTTAATGAGCAGTTCTTC. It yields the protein CASSLASGRFNEQFF. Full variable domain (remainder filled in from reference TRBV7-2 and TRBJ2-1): GAGVSQSPSNKVTEKGKDVELRCDPISGHTALYWYRQSLGQGLEFLIYFQGNSAPDKSGLPSDRFSAERTGGSVSTLTIQRTQQEDSAVYLCASSLASGRFNEQFFGPGTRLTVL.

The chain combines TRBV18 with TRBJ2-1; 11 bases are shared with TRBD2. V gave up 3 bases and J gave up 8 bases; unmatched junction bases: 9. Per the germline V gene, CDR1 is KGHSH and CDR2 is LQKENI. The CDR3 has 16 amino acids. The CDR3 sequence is CASSPPESSGRDEQFF. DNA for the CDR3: TGTGCCAGCTCACCGCCTGAGAGTAGCGGGAGGGATGAGCAGTTCTTC.

CDR3 in DNA: TGCGCCAGCCAAGGGGGCCCCACTAATGAAAAACTGTTTTTT. Residues: CASQGGPTNEKLFF. V gene TRBV5-1 combines with J gene TRBJ1-4, with TRBD1 matching 7 bases. The CDR3 spans 14 residues. The germline CDR1 and CDR2 sequences are SGHRS and YFSETQ. J gave up 2 bases and V 7 bases, and 5 bases lay outside the gene matches.

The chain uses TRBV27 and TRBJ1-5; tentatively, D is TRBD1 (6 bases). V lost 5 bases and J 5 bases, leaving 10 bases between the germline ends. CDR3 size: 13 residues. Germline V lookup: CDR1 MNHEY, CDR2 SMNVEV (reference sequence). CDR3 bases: TGTGCCAGCAGTCCAGGGGTCTATCAGCCCCAGCATTTT. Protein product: CASSPGVYQPQHF.

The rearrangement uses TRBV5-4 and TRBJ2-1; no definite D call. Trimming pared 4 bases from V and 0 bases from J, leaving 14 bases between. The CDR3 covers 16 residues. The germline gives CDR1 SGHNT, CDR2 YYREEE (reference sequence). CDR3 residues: CASSLPAESSYNEQFF. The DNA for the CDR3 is TGTGCCAGCAGCCTTCCGGCCGAGAGCTCCTACAATGAGCAGTTCTTC.

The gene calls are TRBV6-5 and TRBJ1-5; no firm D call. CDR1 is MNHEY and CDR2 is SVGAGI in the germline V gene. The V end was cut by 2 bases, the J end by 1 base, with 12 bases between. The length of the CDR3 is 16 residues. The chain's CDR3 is CASSYGAGFSNQPQHF. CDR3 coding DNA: TGTGCCAGCAGTTACGGTGCGGGATTCAGCAATCAGCCCCAGCATTTT.

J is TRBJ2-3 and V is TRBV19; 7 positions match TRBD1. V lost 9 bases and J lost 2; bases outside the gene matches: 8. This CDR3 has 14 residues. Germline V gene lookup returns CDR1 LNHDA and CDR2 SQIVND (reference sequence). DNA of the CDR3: TGTGCCAGCACAGGGGAAAGAAACACAGATACGCAGTATTTT. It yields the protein CASTGERNTDTQYF.

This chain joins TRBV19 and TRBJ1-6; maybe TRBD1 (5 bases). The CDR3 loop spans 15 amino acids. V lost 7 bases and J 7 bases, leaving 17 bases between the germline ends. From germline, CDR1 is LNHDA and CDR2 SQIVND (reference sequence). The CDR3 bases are TGTGCCAGTACCATCGGTAGATCAGGGAATTCACCCCTCCACTTT. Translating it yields CASTIGRSGNSPLHF.